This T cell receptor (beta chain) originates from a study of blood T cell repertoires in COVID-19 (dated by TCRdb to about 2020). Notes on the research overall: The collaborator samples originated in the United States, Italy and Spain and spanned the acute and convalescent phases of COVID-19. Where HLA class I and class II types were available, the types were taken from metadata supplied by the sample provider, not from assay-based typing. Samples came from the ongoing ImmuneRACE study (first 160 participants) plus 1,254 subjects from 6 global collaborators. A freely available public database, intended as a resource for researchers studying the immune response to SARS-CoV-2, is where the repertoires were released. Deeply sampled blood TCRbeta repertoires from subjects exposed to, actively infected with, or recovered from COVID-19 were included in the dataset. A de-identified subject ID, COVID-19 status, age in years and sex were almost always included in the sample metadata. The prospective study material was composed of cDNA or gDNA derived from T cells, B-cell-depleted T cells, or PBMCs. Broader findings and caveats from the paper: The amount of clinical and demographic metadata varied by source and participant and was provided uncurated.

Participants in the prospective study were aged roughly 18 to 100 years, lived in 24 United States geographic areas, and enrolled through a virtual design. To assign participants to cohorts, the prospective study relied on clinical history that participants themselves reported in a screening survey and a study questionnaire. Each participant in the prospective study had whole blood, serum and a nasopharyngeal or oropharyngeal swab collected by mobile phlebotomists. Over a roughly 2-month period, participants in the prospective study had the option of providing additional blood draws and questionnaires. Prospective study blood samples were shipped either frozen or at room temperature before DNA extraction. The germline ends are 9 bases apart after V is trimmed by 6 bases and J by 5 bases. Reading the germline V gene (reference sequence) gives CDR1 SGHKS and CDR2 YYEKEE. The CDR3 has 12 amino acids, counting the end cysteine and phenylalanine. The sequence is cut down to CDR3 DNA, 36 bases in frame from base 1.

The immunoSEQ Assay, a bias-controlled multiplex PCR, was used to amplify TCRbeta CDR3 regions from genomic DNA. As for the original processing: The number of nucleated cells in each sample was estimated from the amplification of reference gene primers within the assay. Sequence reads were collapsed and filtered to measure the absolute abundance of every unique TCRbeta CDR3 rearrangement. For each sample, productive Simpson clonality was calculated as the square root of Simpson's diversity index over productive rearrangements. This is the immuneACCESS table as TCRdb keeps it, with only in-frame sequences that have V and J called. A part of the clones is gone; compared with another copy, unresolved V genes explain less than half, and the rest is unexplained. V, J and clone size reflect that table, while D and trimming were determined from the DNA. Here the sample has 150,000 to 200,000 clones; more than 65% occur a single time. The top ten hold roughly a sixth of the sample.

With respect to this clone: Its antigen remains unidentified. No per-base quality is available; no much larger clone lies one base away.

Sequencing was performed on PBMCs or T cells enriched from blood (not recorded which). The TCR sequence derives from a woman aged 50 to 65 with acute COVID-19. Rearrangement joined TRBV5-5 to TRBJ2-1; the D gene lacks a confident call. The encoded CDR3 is CASTPHDNEQFF. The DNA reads TGTGCCAGCACCCCACACGACAATGAGCAGTTCTTC.